Each of the 5 T cell receptor beta chains below was sequenced from the same sample in a study of shared clonotypes between healthy human individuals. The repertoire was sequenced with immunoSEQ multiplex PCR; TCRdb's copy has only in-frame clones and lacks some. Of roughly 2,300,000 clones listed, about 90% were seen once; the top ten hold about 0.41%. The sequencing sample was made of naive CD4+ T cells from PBMCs. The subset: CD45RA+ positively selected. Receptor source: a man aged 18 to 35 in good health. Some clones in this sample may be carry-over from other donors' samples.

V gene TRBV28 combines with J gene TRBJ2-7, with 9 bases fitting TRBD2. CDR3 length equals 17 residues. V shed 7 bases, J shed 2 bases, and the junction held 15 bases outside the gene matches. The V gene's germline CDR1 is MDHEN and CDR2 SYDVKM. CDR3 sequence reads: CASTIPGGLAGTYEQYF. DNA of the CDR3: TGTGCCAGCACCATCCCGGGCGGGCTAGCGGGGACCTACGAGCAGTACTTC.

The chain joins TRBV4-2 to TRBJ2-1; 9 bases map to TRBD2. CDR1 and CDR2 from the germline V gene are LGHNA and YNFKEQ. This CDR3 spans 16 amino acids. Losses at the gene ends were 2 bases for V and 5 bases for J; bases not matched to a gene: 7. The DNA of the CDR3 is TGTGCCAGCAGCCAATCTTTAGCGGGGGTCAACAATGAGCAGTTCTTC. Amino acid sequence: CASSQSLAGVNNEQFF.

V gene TRBV7-2 combines with J gene TRBJ2-5; tentative D call: TRBD2 (5 bases). Looked up from germline, CDR1 is SGHTA and CDR2 is FQGNSA. The CDR3 spans 14 residues. The V gene lost 5 bases and the J gene lost 2 bases, with 12 bases spanning the gap. The CDR3 loop is CASSPARVQETQYF. CDR3 nucleotides: TGTGCCAGCAGCCCAGCGCGGGTTCAAGAGACCCAGTACTTC.

This clone was seen only once. The CDR3: CASSLFLGGRETQYF. DNA for the CDR3: TGTGCCAGCAGCTTGTTTTTGGGGGGCCGAGAGACCCAGTACTTC. The chain is built from TRBV5-6 and TRBJ2-5, with D perhaps assigned TRBD1 or TRBD2 (6 bases each). The germline gives CDR1 SGHDT, CDR2 YYEEEE. The CDR3 consists of 15 residues. With 1 base removed from V and 4 bases from J, the gap between germline ends came to 14 bases.

The DNA of the CDR3 is TGTGCCAGTAGTATAGATCATGGGTACCCACGCACAGATACGCAGTATTTT. Translation gives CASSIDHGYPRTDTQYF. This chain connects TRBV19 to TRBJ2-3; D gene ambiguous. CDR1 and CDR2 (germline): LNHDA, SQIVND (reference sequence). The CDR3 runs to 17 residues. V dropped 0 bases and J dropped 1 base, with 14 bases sitting between them.